The present T cell receptor beta chain was sequenced within a study of CD8 T cells in ankylosing spondylitis. Overall study results and limits: Characteristic, it appeared, of ankylosing spondylitis blood was a TCR beta motif of 7 or 8 highly homologous variants.

TCRdb re-derived calls from the 5' RACE reads in MiXCR, one entry per CDR3 protein. The sample carries roughly 470,000 distinct CDR3 sequences, about 25% recorded once. This CDR3 is 14 amino acids long. V was clipped by 1 base and J by 6 bases, with 10 bases between them. From germline, CDR1 is SNHLY and CDR2 FYNNEI. On this clonotype itself: What it binds is unknown.

The rearrangement uses TRBV2 and TRBJ1-5; D unclear. This TCR came from a male donor with ankylosing spondylitis. Sequenced input: blood, either unsorted or a sorted T cell fraction (not recorded which). CDR3 coding DNA: TGTGCCAGCAGTGAAGGGTCTTCAGGTCAGCCCCAGCATTTT. The encoded protein is CASSEGSSGQPQHF.